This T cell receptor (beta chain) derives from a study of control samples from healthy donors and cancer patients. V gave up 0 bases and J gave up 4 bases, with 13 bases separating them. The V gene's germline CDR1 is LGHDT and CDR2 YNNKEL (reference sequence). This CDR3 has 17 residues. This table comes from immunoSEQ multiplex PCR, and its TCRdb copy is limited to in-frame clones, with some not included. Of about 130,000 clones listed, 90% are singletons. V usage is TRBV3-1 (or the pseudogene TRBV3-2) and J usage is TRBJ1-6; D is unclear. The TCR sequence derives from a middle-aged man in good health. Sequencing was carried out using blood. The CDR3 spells CASSQDIRERYNSPLHF. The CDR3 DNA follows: TGTGCCAGCAGCCAAGATATAAGGGAAAGATATAATTCACCCCTCCACTTT.